This T cell receptor beta chain emerged from a study of blood T cell repertoires in COVID-19. In the authors' methods: Reference gene primer amplification yielded estimated nucleated cell counts. Assay: immunoSEQ multiplex PCR; the TCRdb copy retains only in-frame clones and omits some. From that table come the V and J calls and clone size; the DNA was used to work out D and trimming. This table holds about 120,000 clones, less than 85% found once. This CDR3 has 13 residues. The V gene's germline CDR1 is MDHEN and CDR2 SYDVKM. J lost 1 base, V lost 7 bases, and 3 bases had no gene match. The sequencing input was peripheral blood. The source is a human donor in a cohort sampled during active COVID-19. The chain joins TRBV28 to TRBJ1-1, with 7 bases lining up with TRBD1. Here the CDR3 reads CASTTGENTEAFF. DNA for the CDR3: TGTGCCAGCACCACAGGGGAGAACACTGAAGCTTTCTTT.